The clone carrying this TCR beta chain showed up many times. TCRdb's copy holds only in-frame clones and misses some; the assay was immunoSEQ multiplex PCR. The sample holds roughly 1,100,000 clones; about three quarters are singletons and the top ten take approximately 1.5%. These data are taken from a study of shared clonotypes between healthy human individuals. With V trimmed by 8 bases and J by 6 bases, 5 bases remained unmatched. The CDR3 covers 13 residues. CDR1 SNHLY and CDR2 FYNNEI come from the germline V gene. The chain joins TRBV2 to TRBJ1-5; 9 bases are a match to TRBD1. The sequenced sample was memory CD4+ T cells sorted from blood. Subset here: CD45RA-negative fraction. The sequence derives from a man between 18 and 35 years old in good health. CDR3: CASVQDRGQPQHF. CDR3 DNA: TGTGCCAGCGTTCAGGACAGGGGTCAGCCCCAGCATTTT.